This T cell receptor (beta chain) was sequenced for a study of cytomegalovirus exposure and HLA in healthy donors. General study results and limits: The classifier reportedly diagnosed cytomegalovirus status with high specificity and sensitivity.

The sample holds a few counts of this clone. Antigen: not known. This CDR3 region has 12 residues. Trimming stripped 5 bases from V and 7 bases from J, with 12 bases between. Looked up from germline, CDR1 is SGHTA and CDR2 is FQGNSA. PCR was performed using 60 Vbeta and 13 Jbeta primers. The data were produced by immunoSEQ multiplex PCR, yet TCRdb's version contains in-frame clones alone and is incomplete. Counted here are 65,000 to 80,000 clones, roughly three quarters occurring once; the ten biggest clones make up around a fifth. This clonotype was sampled from a woman in her forties in good health and CMV-seropositive. The chain couples TRBV7-2 to TRBJ2-7; possible D gene TRBD2, 5 bases. The sequenced material came from PBMCs. This CDR3 reads CASSPRTGEQYF. The CDR3 DNA reads TGTGCCAGCAGCCCACGGACGGGAGAGCAGTACTTC.